What follows is one T cell receptor beta chain and its context. As yet, its antigen is unknown. This entry comes from a study of siplizumab effects on memory and regulatory T cells. The V gene lost 6 bases and the J gene lost 4 bases, with 15 bases spanning the gap. CDR3 length equals 14 residues. The germline CDR1 and CDR2 sequences are MNHEY and SMNVEV (reference sequence). Regarding the study as a whole: A minor fraction of alloreactive clones, and no more, mapped to unstimulated subsets.

Using immunoSEQ multiplex PCR, the repertoire was profiled, and TCRdb retains in-frame clones only, with some absent. Of 70,000 or so clones in the sample, about 90% were seen once. The sequenced material came from CD8+ T cells sorted from blood. The V and J genes are TRBV27 and TRBJ1-1; D is unresolved. This sequence was found in a human donor in good health. The CDR3 DNA sequence: TGTGCCAGCAGGCCATGGGAGGGTATCACTGAAGCTTTCTTT. It codes for CASRPWEGITEAFF.